A single sample gave rise to the 11 T cell receptor beta chains below, sequenced in a study of blood T cells in healthy people across ages (dated by TCRdb to 2014 to 2015). Receptor libraries were prepared by 5' RACE. Reads for this sample came from an Illumina HiSeq 2500. The second PCR ran for about 6 to 11 cycles and used a J-beta primer mix along with a sample-barcoded 5' primer. Starting from the raw public reads, TCRdb applied fastp trimming at Q25, assembled clones with MiXCR and retained in-frame beta chains. Every distinct CDR3 protein forms one entry, paired with its most common genes and DNA. The sample table contains over 950,000 distinct CDR3 sequences; only one count was recorded for just over 50% of them. The ten largest clones represent over 20% of the sample. Sequencing was performed on blood. All receptors derive from a woman aged 55-69 years in good health.

This clonotype was counted many times. J is TRBJ2-7 and V is TRBV29-1; 7 bases fit TRBD1. Germline V gene data show CDR1 as SQVTM and CDR2 as ANQGSEA. Trimming removed 1 base from V and 0 bases from J; junction bases left unmatched: 6. The CDR3 has 15 amino acids. CDR3 sequence reads: CSVEGTGGSSYEQYF. The CDR3 DNA follows: TGCAGCGTTGAAGGGACAGGTGGGAGCTCCTACGAGCAGTACTTC.

The chain recombines TRBV4-1 with TRBJ2-5; TRBD1 aligns across 8 bases. The V gene's germline CDR1 is MGHRA and CDR2 YSYEKL. This CDR3 has 16 residues. Trimming cost V 1 base and J 4 bases; bases outside gene matches: 8. The CDR3 spells CASSQVPGGLLETQYF. CDR3 DNA: TGCGCCAGCAGCCAAGTCCCAGGGGGCTTATTAGAGACCCAGTACTTC.

CDR3 nucleotide sequence: TGTGCCTGGAGTGTTGCGGCCGGGGAGATCTATGGCTACACCTTC. It is translated as CAWSVAAGEIYGYTF. This chain uses TRBV30 with TRBJ1-2; D remains ambiguous. Trimming took 0 bases from V and 4 from J, leaving 15 bases between them. Germline V gene data show CDR1 as GTSNPN and CDR2 as SVGIG (reference sequence). CDR3 size: 15 residues.

The J gene is TRBJ2-5, the V gene TRBV29-1, with 9 bases that match TRBD2. The CDR3 consists of 12 residues. Losses at the gene ends were 3 bases for V and 10 bases for J; bases not matched to a gene: 6. The V gene's germline CDR1 is SQVTM and CDR2 ANQGSEA. CDR3 coding DNA: TGCAGCGTTGACTTAGCGGGAGCAAACCAGTACTTC. It encodes CSVDLAGANQYF.

This clonotype was picked up a small number of times. The chain employs TRBV29-1 and TRBJ1-2, with TRBD1 identical over 7 bases. Germline-derived CDR1 and CDR2 are SQVTM and ANQGSEA. The CDR3 has 12 amino acids. Trimming at V came to 6 bases and at J to 4 bases, leaving 5 bases not matched to a gene. The CDR3: CSVDRTIYGYTF. CDR3 nucleotides: TGCAGCGTGGACAGGACGATCTATGGCTACACCTTC. The variable domain in full, completed from reference TRBV29-1 and TRBJ1-2, reads SAVISQKPSRDICQRGTSLTIQCQVDSQVTMMFWYRQQPGQSLTLIATANQGSEATYESGFVIDKFPISRPNLTFSTLTVSNMSPEDSSIYLCSVDRTIYGYTFGSGTRLTVV.

CDR3 nucleotide sequence: TGTGCCAGCAGGAGTTGGACTAGCGGGATGGGCGACGAGCAGTACTTC. Its protein is CASRSWTSGMGDEQYF. The chain employs TRBV6-1 and TRBJ2-7; TRBD2 matches 12 bases. Germline V gene data show CDR1 as MNHNS and CDR2 as SASEGT. J gave up 5 bases and V 6 bases, and 11 bases lay outside the gene matches. This CDR3 spans 16 amino acids.

This clonotype was seen a handful of times. V gene TRBV28 combines with J gene TRBJ2-3; 9 bases fit TRBD2. The V segment lost 3 bases and the J segment 6 bases; nucleotides outside the gene matches: 10. This CDR3 is 16 amino acids long. Germline V gives CDR1 MDHEN, CDR2 SYDVKM. CDR3: CASSFEPGLAGDTQYF. The CDR3 DNA reads as TGTGCCAGCAGTTTTGAGCCGGGACTAGCTGGGGATACGCAGTATTTT.

The CDR3 is CSVAIRERGRAGDEQYF. The CDR3 nucleotides are TGCAGCGTTGCGATCCGGGAACGTGGGAGGGCGGGGGACGAGCAGTACTTC. This sequence joins TRBV29-1 and TRBJ2-7, with TRBD2 matching 7 bases. Germline trimming cut 4 bases from V and 5 bases from J; bases unmatched to any gene: 20. Germline V gene lookup returns CDR1 SQVTM and CDR2 ANQGSEA. CDR3 length equals 17 residues.

The V call is TRBV19, the J call TRBJ2-1; D ambiguous. Trimming stripped 1 base from V and 2 bases from J, with 6 bases between. The CDR3 contains 14 residues. Germline V gene lookup returns CDR1 LNHDA and CDR2 SQIVND (reference sequence). The CDR3 here is CASSIGGTYNEQFF. The CDR3, as DNA: TGTGCCAGTAGTATAGGAGGAACCTACAATGAGCAGTTCTTC.

There are a few counts of this clonotype. This chain joins TRBV4-1 and TRBJ2-3; unclear D gene. The CDR3 runs to 19 residues. CDR1 is MGHRA and CDR2 is YSYEKL in the germline V gene. The germline V and J ends were trimmed by 0 bases and 1 base, with 20 bases remaining between them. The DNA of the CDR3 is TGCGCCAGCAGCCAAGATATTATTGTAACGGGCCAAGGCACAGATACGCAGTATTTT. Its translation: CASSQDIIVTGQGTDTQYF.

The chain recombines TRBV6-5 with TRBJ2-1; 9 nucleotides line up with TRBD1. The CDR3 loop spans 15 amino acids. CDR1 and CDR2 (germline): MNHEY, SVGAGI. V trimming: 2 bases; J trimming: 4 bases; junction bases outside the gene matches: 3. CDR3 residues: CASSYAGQGYNEQFF. The CDR3 region has the DNA TGTGCCAGCAGTTACGCGGGACAGGGTTACAATGAGCAGTTCTTC.